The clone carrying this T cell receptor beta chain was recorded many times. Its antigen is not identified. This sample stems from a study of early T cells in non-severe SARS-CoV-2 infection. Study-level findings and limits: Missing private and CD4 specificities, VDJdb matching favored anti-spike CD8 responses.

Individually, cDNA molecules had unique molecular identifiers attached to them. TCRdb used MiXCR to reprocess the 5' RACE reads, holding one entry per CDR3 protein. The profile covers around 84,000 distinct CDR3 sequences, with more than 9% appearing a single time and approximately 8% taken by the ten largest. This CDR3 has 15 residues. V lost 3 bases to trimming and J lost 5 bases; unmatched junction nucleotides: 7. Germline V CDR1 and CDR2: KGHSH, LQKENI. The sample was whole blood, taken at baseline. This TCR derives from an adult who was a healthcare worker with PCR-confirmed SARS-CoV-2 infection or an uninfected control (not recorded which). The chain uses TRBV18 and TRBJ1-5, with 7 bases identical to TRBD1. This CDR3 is CASSPMTGQDQPQHF. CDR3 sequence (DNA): TGTGCCAGCTCACCCATGACAGGGCAAGATCAGCCCCAGCATTTT.